The entry that follows covers one T cell receptor (beta chain) sequence. These data originate in a study of immune evolution from preneoplasia to lung adenocarcinoma. Clones were sequenced by immunoSEQ multiplex PCR, and TCRdb holds only the in-frame ones, with some missing. The sample has about 7,900 clones, around 80% seen once. Looked up from germline, CDR1 is SEHNR and CDR2 is FQNEAQ (reference sequence). Trimming took 0 bases from V and 7 from J; bases not matched to a gene: 15. CDR3 length equals 18 residues. The chain employs TRBV7-9 and TRBJ2-3, with 8 nucleotides matching TRBD1. This clonotype was obtained from a person aged 65 to 85 with lung adenocarcinoma. Sequencing was carried out using FFPE adjacent normal lung tissue. The chain's CDR3 is CASSLARGQALRGNTQYF. The CDR3 DNA reads TGTGCCAGCAGCTTAGCCCGGGGACAGGCCCTGAGGGGAAATACGCAGTATTTT.